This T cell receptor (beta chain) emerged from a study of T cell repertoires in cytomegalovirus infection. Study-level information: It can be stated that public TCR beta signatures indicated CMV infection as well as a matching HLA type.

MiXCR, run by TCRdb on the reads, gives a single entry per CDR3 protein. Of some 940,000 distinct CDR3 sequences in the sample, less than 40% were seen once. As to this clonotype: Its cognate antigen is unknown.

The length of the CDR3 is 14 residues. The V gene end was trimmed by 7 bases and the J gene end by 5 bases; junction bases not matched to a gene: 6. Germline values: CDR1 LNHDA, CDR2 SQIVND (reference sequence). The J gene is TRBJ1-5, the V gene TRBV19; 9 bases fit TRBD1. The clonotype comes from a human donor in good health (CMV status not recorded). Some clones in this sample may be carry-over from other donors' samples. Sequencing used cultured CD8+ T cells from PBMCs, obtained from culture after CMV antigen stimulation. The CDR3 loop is CASMDRGPHQPQHF. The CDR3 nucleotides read TGTGCCAGTATGGACAGGGGCCCCCATCAGCCCCAGCATTTT.